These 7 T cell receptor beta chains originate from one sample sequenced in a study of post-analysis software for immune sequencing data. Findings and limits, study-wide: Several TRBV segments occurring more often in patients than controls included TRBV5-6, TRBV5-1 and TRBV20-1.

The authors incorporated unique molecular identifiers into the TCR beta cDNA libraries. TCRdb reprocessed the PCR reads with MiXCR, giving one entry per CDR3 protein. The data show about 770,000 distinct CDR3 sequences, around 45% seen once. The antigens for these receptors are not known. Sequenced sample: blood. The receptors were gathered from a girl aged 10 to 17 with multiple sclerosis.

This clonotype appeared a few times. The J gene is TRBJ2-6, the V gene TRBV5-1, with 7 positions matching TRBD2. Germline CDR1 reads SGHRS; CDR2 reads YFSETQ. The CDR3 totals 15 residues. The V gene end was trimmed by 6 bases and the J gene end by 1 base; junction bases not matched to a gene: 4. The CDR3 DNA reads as TGCGCCAGCACCATGGGGGGGTCTGGGGCCAACGTCCTGACTTTC. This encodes CASTMGGSGANVLTF. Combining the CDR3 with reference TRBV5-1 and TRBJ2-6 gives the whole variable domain KAGVTQTPRYLIKTRGQQVTLSCSPISGHRSVSWYQQTPGQGLQFLFEYFSETQRNKGNFPGRFSGRQFSNSRSEMNVSTLELGDSALYLCASTMGGSGANVLTFGAGSRLTVL.

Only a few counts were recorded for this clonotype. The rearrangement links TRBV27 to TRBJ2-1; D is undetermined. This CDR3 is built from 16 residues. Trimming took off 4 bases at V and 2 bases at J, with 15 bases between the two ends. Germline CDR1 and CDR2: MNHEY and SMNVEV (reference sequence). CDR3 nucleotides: TGTGCCAGCAGTTCCCTGGTGGCGCCTACCTACAATGAGCAGTTCTTC. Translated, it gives CASSSLVAPTYNEQFF.

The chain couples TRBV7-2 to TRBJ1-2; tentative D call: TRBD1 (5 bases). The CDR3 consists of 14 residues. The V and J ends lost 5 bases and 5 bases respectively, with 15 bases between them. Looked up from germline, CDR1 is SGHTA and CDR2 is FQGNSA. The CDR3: CASSRRGDSYGYTF. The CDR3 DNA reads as TGTGCCAGCAGCCGTAGGGGAGATTCGTATGGCTACACCTTC.

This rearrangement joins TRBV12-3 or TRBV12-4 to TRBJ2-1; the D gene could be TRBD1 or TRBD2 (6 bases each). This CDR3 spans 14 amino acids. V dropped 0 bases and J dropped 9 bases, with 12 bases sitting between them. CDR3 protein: CASSLAGGGGEQFF. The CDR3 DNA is TGTGCCAGCAGTTTAGCCGGAGGAGGGGGTGAGCAGTTCTTC.

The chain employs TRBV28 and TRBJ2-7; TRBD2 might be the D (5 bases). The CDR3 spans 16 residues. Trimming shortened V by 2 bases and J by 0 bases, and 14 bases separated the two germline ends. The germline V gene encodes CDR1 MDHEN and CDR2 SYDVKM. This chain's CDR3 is CASSLGGSGYSYEQYF. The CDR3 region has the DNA TGTGCCAGCAGTTTAGGTGGAAGCGGCTACTCCTACGAGCAGTACTTC.

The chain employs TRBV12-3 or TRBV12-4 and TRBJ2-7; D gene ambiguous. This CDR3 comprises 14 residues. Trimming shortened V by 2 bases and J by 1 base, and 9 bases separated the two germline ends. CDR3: CASSLNVGSYEQYF. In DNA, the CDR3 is TGTGCCAGCAGTTTAAACGTTGGATCCTACGAGCAGTACTTC.

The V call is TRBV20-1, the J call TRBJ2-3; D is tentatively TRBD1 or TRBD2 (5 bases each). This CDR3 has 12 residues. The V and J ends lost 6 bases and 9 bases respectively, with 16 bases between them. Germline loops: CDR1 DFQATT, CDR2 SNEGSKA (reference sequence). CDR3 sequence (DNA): TGCAGTGCCCGGGACCCAGGATCGACGCAGTATTTT. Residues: CSARDPGSTQYF.